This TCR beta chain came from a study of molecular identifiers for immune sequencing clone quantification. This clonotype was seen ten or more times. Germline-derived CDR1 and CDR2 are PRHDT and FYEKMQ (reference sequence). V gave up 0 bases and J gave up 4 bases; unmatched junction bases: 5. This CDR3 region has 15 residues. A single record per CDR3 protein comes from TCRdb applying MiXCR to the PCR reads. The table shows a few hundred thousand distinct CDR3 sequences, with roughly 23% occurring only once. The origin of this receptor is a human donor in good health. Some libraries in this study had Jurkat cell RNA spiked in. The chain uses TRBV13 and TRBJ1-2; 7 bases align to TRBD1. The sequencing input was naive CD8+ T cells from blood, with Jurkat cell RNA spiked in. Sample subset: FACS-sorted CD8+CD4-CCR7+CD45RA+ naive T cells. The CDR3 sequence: CASSLGMGQFYGYTF. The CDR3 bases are TGTGCCAGCAGCTTAGGCATGGGACAGTTCTATGGCTACACCTTC.